The 29 T cell receptor beta chains below all came from one sample that was sequenced in a study of cytomegalovirus exposure and HLA in healthy donors. Repertoires were generated with immunoSEQ multiplex PCR, while TCRdb's copy carries only in-frame clones and drops some. The sample gives about 150,000 clones, 86% of which show up once; approximately 2% is in the top ten. Sequencing was done on a sample of PBMCs. These receptors were obtained from a human donor in good health.

The chain couples TRBV28 to TRBJ2-7, with D perhaps TRBD2 (6 bases). The CDR3 is made up of 15 amino acids. Looked up from germline, CDR1 is MDHEN and CDR2 is SYDVKM. Trimming shortened V by 7 bases and J by 6 bases, and 22 bases separated the two germline ends. The CDR3 is CASTLPGTYIGEQYF. The CDR3 DNA reads TGTGCCAGCACCTTACCCGGGACTTACATCGGCGAGCAGTACTTC.

The chain employs TRBV11-2 and TRBJ2-7; 11 positions agree with TRBD1. Germline V gene lookup returns CDR1 SGHAT and CDR2 FQNNGV. There are 18 residues in the CDR3. The trim removed 2 bases at V and 5 bases at J, leaving 14 bases unmatched. CDR3 in amino acids: CASSLPRGQGGKIHEQYF. The DNA for the CDR3 is TGTGCCAGCAGCTTACCGAGGGGACAGGGGGGTAAGATACACGAGCAGTACTTC.

The chain is built from TRBV11-2 and TRBJ2-7; 7 bases agree with TRBD1. V lost 4 bases and J lost 3; bases outside the gene matches: 9. CDR3 size: 15 residues. The V gene's germline CDR1 is SGHAT and CDR2 FQNNGV. CDR3 in amino acids: CASSSTGTVFYEQYF. The DNA of the CDR3 is TGTGCCAGCAGCTCGACCGGGACAGTATTCTACGAGCAGTACTTC.

This chain joins TRBV4-1 and TRBJ2-5, with 9 bases lining up with TRBD1. Per the germline V gene, CDR1 is MGHRA and CDR2 is YSYEKL. V trimming: 4 bases; J trimming: 5 bases; junction bases outside the gene matches: 8. This CDR3 is 15 amino acids long. The CDR3 loop reads CASSRITGGRETQYF. The CDR3 nucleotides are TGCGCCAGCAGCCGTATCACAGGGGGCCGTGAGACCCAGTACTTC.

This rearrangement joins TRBV11-2 to TRBJ2-5; D call uncertain. CDR3 length equals 15 residues. V lost 7 bases, J lost 3 bases, and 18 bases lay in between. Germline CDR1 is SGHAT and CDR2 is FQNNGV. For the CDR3, the DNA is TGTGCCAGCACCCTGAGGTGGTACCGGGAAGAGACCCAGTACTTC. Translated, it gives CASTLRWYREETQYF. Using reference TRBV11-2 and TRBJ2-5 for the parts outside the CDR3, the full variable domain is EAGVAQSPRYKIIEKRQSVAFWCNPISGHATLYWYQQILGQGPKLLIQFQNNGVVDDSQLPKDRFSAERLKGVDSTLKIQPAKLEDSAVYLCASTLRWYREETQYFGPGTRLLVL.

The rearrangement joins TRBV9 to TRBJ2-3; 7 bases fit TRBD1. CDR1 and CDR2 from the germline V gene are SGDLS and YYNGEE. There are 17 residues in the CDR3. V trimming: 1 base; J trimming: 0 bases; junction bases outside the gene matches: 8. CDR3 amino acids: CASSVHLGTASTDTQYF. In DNA, the CDR3 is TGTGCCAGCAGCGTACATCTAGGGACAGCTAGCACAGATACGCAGTATTTT.

The chain employs TRBV4-1 and TRBJ1-1; tentative D call: TRBD1 (6 bases). CDR1 is MGHRA and CDR2 is YSYEKL in the germline V gene. V lost 2 bases to trimming and J lost 11 bases, with 18 bases between them. The CDR3 has 14 residues. The CDR3 nucleotides are TGCGCCAGCAGCCAACCAGACAGCTCAGGGGTCGCTTTCTTT. Encoded protein: CASSQPDSSGVAFF.

The rearrangement uses TRBV30 and TRBJ1-4, with a possible D match to TRBD1 (6 bases). V lost 2 bases and J lost 3, with 13 bases in between. The CDR3 is 15 residues long. Germline V CDR1 and CDR2: GTSNPN, SVGIG (reference sequence). The CDR3 bases are TGTGCCTGGAGTATGCAGGGGCTGGCTAATGAAAAACTGTTTTTT. Its protein is CAWSMQGLANEKLFF. The variable domain in full, with the rest retrieved from reference TRBV30 and TRBJ1-4, is SQTIHQWPATLVQPVGSPLSLECTVEGTSNPNLYWYRQAAGRGLQLLFYSVGIGQISSEVPQNLSASRPQDRQFILSSKKLLLSDSGFYLCAWSMQGLANEKLFFGSGTQLSVL.

This chain connects TRBV15 to TRBJ2-3; 8 positions match TRBD2. Germline assignment: CDR1 LNHNV and CDR2 YYDKDF (reference sequence). The ends lost 1 base at V and 0 bases at J; junction bases unmatched: 6. The CDR3 sequence is 17 residues long. CDR3 sequence (DNA): TGTGCCACCAGCAGAGTGGGGACTAGGGGTAGCACAGATACGCAGTATTTT. The encoded protein is CATSRVGTRGSTDTQYF.

The chain uses TRBV19 and TRBJ1-2; 8 nucleotides align to TRBD1. Germline V CDR1 and CDR2: LNHDA, SQIVND (reference sequence). Germline trimming cut 7 bases from V and 5 bases from J; bases unmatched to any gene: 12. The CDR3 has 15 residues. The CDR3 is CASTSWTGPTYGYTF. CDR3 coding DNA: TGTGCCAGTACCTCGTGGACAGGGCCGACTTATGGCTACACCTTC.

The chain recombines TRBV5-1 with TRBJ1-2; possible D gene TRBD1, 5 bases. Trimming cost V 6 bases and J 6 bases, with 15 bases left between them. The CDR3 is 13 residues long. Germline V gene sequence: CDR1 SGHRS, CDR2 YFSETQ. The CDR3 DNA follows: TGCGCCAGCACCTCGCGGGGGGATAATGGCTACACCTTC. Its translation: CASTSRGDNGYTF.

The chain carries TRBV5-6 and TRBJ2-3; no clear D. Germline V gene lookup returns CDR1 SGHDT and CDR2 YYEEEE. This CDR3 spans 14 amino acids. Trimming pared 0 bases from V and 1 base from J, leaving 6 bases between. This chain's CDR3 is CASSLGARTDTQYF. The DNA of the CDR3 is TGTGCCAGCAGCTTGGGGGCGCGCACAGATACGCAGTATTTT.

J is TRBJ1-6 and V is TRBV4-2; D call uncertain. CDR1 LGHNA and CDR2 YNFKEQ come from the germline V gene. The CDR3 runs 17 residues. Trimming removed 2 bases from V and 7 bases from J, with 18 bases in between. As DNA, the CDR3 is TGTGCCAGCAGCCAAACCGGGATCGGAACAAGGAATTCACCCCTCCACTTT. Protein: CASSQTGIGTRNSPLHF.

The chain carries TRBV2 and TRBJ2-1; 8 nucleotides line up with TRBD1. The CDR3 sequence is 15 residues long. V shed 6 bases and J 7 bases; nucleotides not matched to a gene: 11. Germline CDR1 is SNHLY and CDR2 is FYNNEI. CDR3 nucleotide sequence: TGTGCCAGCAGACTCGCCGGGACAGGCCCGAATGAGCAGTTCTTC. Translated, it gives CASRLAGTGPNEQFF.

CDR3 region: CASSLGRVIGTDTQYF. The CDR3, as DNA: TGTGCCAGCAGCTTAGGGAGAGTTATAGGCACAGATACGCAGTATTTT. V and J are TRBV7-8 and TRBJ2-3, with D hard to call. Trimming stripped 1 base from V and 1 base from J, with 12 bases between. CDR1 is SGHVS and CDR2 is FQNEAQ in the germline V gene. The CDR3 has 16 residues.

The gene calls are TRBV6-1 and TRBJ2-7; 8 bases map to TRBD2. The CDR3 contains 13 residues. Germline V gene lookup returns CDR1 MNHNS and CDR2 SASEGT. Trimming removed 5 bases from V and 1 base from J; junction bases left unmatched: 1. The CDR3: CASSSSGSYEQYF. CDR3 nucleotide sequence: TGTGCCAGCAGTTCTAGCGGGTCCTACGAGCAGTACTTC.

Here the CDR3 reads CASSPAAGQFSGNTIYF. The DNA for the CDR3 is TGTGCCAGCTCACCAGCCGCGGGACAGTTCTCTGGAAACACCATATATTTT. The chain has TRBV18 and TRBJ1-3; 7 bases line up with TRBD1. The CDR3 loop spans 17 amino acids. The germline CDR1 and CDR2 sequences are KGHSH and LQKENI. V shed 2 bases, J shed 0 bases, and the junction held 7 bases outside the gene matches.

The rearrangement links TRBV6-5 to TRBJ1-6, with D unclear. V was cut by 0 bases and J by 6 bases, with 12 bases left in between. Germline V CDR1 and CDR2: MNHEY, SVGAGI. This CDR3 has 16 residues. CDR3 coding DNA: TGTGCCAGCAGTTACTCCGCTGGAGGGATTAATTCACCCCTCCACTTT. This gives the protein CASSYSAGGINSPLHF.

This chain's CDR3 is CASSPSPTPVYGYTF. CDR3 coding DNA: TGTGCCAGCTCACCGAGCCCGACACCGGTCTATGGCTACACCTTC. This chain joins TRBV18 and TRBJ1-2, with D hard to call. This CDR3 comprises 15 residues. Trimming removed 3 bases at V and 4 bases at J, with 15 bases between. Germline V gene sequence: CDR1 KGHSH, CDR2 LQKENI.

This chain uses TRBV5-1 with TRBJ2-1; 9 positions agree with TRBD2. Per the germline V gene, CDR1 is SGHRS and CDR2 is YFSETQ. The CDR3 has 16 residues. J lost 4 bases, V lost 1 base, and 6 bases had no gene match. CDR3 DNA sequence: TGCGCCAGCAGCTTGAGGGCTAGCGGGGTTTACAATGAGCAGTTCTTC. It is translated as CASSLRASGVYNEQFF.

This clone was picked up one time. The chain carries TRBV9 and TRBJ1-2, with a weak D call TRBD1 (5 bases). CDR1 and CDR2 from the germline V gene are SGDLS and YYNGEE. The CDR3 is 14 residues long. The V end was cut by 0 bases, the J end by 4 bases, with 10 bases between. CDR3 sequence: CASSVETGGYGYTF. The CDR3 DNA is TGTGCCAGCAGCGTAGAAACAGGTGGCTATGGCTACACCTTC.

The V and J genes are TRBV20-1 and TRBJ1-5; D remains unclear. The CDR3 is made up of 11 amino acids. The V gene lost 3 bases and the J gene lost 7 bases, with 7 bases spanning the gap. From germline, CDR1 is DFQATT and CDR2 SNEGSKA (reference sequence). The CDR3 protein is CSASREQPQHF. CDR3 bases: TGCAGTGCTAGTCGGGAACAGCCCCAGCATTTT.

The rearrangement joins TRBV7-8 to TRBJ1-4; D might be TRBD1 (6 bases). This CDR3 has 15 residues. Trimming left V 4 bases short and J 7 bases short, with 16 bases between. Germline V gives CDR1 SGHVS, CDR2 FQNEAQ. The CDR3 bases are TGTGCCAGCAGCTCGCAGGGGTTTACGGGTGAAAAACTGTTTTTT. Its translation: CASSSQGFTGEKLFF.

V is TRBV11-1 and J is TRBJ2-7, with 9 nucleotides matching TRBD1. Per the germline V gene, CDR1 is SGHAT and CDR2 is FQDESV (reference sequence). This CDR3 region has 15 residues. After removal of 5 bases from V and 4 bases from J, the junction contained 9 bases not matched to a gene. DNA for the CDR3: TGTGCCAGCAGCGCGCCGGGACAGGGAAAATACGAGCAGTACTTC. It translates to CASSAPGQGKYEQYF.

This chain connects TRBV28 to TRBJ1-5; D call uncertain. Trimming took 6 bases from V and 0 from J, leaving 6 bases between them. The germline V gene has CDR1 MDHEN and CDR2 SYDVKM. CDR3 size: 13 residues. The DNA for the CDR3 is TGTGCCAGCAGCGAGGTTAGCAATCAGCCCCAGCATTTT. Protein: CASSEVSNQPQHF.

As for this clone: One end of the junction is discordant with germline, which a read error may explain. The J gene is TRBJ2-3, the V gene TRBV7-7, with 8 nucleotides matching TRBD1. From germline, CDR1 is SSHAT and CDR2 FNYEAQ (reference sequence). This CDR3 is 12 amino acids long. The DNA of the CDR3 is TGTGCTAGCAGCCAAGGACAGGGTACGCAGTATTTT. The encoded protein is CASSQGQGTQYF.

The genes are TRBV5-4 and TRBJ1-2, with TRBD1 identical over 7 bases. V lost 4 bases, J lost 7 bases, and 7 bases stayed unmatched. The CDR3 runs to 13 residues. Germline V CDR1 and CDR2: SGHNT, YYREEE (reference sequence). Written as DNA, the CDR3 is TGTGCCAGCAGCGCGTCAGGGGGGTCTGGCTACACCTTC. This translates into CASSASGGSGYTF.

This rearrangement joins TRBV29-1 to TRBJ2-1; 12 nucleotides match TRBD2. Germline assignment: CDR1 SQVTM and CDR2 ANQGSEA. Trimming cost V 6 bases and J 4 bases; bases outside gene matches: 1. The CDR3 is 13 amino acids. The CDR3 here is CSVGLAGYNEQFF. DNA of the CDR3: TGCAGCGTGGGACTAGCGGGTTACAATGAGCAGTTCTTC.

V usage is TRBV5-1 and J usage is TRBJ2-5; a possible D gene is TRBD2 (6 bases). The length of the CDR3 is 14 residues. In germline, CDR1 is SGHRS, CDR2 YFSETQ. Trimming pared 0 bases from V and 7 bases from J, leaving 13 bases between. CDR3: CASSLDTAGGTQYF. In DNA form, the CDR3 reads TGCGCCAGCAGCTTGGACACGGCCGGGGGGACCCAGTACTTC.